Presented here are 17 T cell receptor beta chains from one specimen sequenced in a study of blood T cells in healthy people across ages. Primers used in a second PCR of roughly 7 to 12 cycles were a sample-barcoded 5' primer and a J-beta primer mix. TCRdb redid the calling of the 5' RACE reads with MiXCR, one entry per CDR3 protein. The data show approximately 780,000 distinct CDR3 sequences, with under 30% seen just once and 3% held by the top ten. The same sample was also studied in work on T cells of mothers and their children.

Material for sequencing was blood. All receptors come from a boy aged 10-17 years in good health.

The J gene is TRBJ2-7, the V gene TRBV13; 12 bases map to TRBD2. Trimming removed 5 bases from V and 2 bases from J; junction bases left unmatched: 10. Germline CDR1 is PRHDT and CDR2 is FYEKMQ (reference sequence). The CDR3 extends over 17 amino acids. CDR3 coding DNA: TGTGCCAGCAGCCCGAGACTAGCGGGGGACCCAGCCTACGAGCAGTACTTC. Its translation is CASSPRLAGDPAYEQYF.

This chain joins TRBV7-3 and TRBJ2-3; 7 bases are shared with TRBD2. Unmatched junction bases numbered 2, after V lost 3 bases and J lost 2 bases. The CDR3 has 14 residues. CDR1 is SGHTA and CDR2 is FQGTGA in the germline V gene. For the CDR3, the DNA is TGTGCCAGCAGCTTGGGGACTATCACAGATACGCAGTATTTT. As protein: CASSLGTITDTQYF.

Turning to this clonotype: A junction boundary mismatches the germline segment, possibly from a read error. The rearrangement uses TRBV2 and TRBJ2-2; 8 nucleotides agree with TRBD1. CDR1 SNHLY and CDR2 FYNNEI come from the germline V gene. The CDR3 has 16 residues. For the CDR3, the DNA is TGTGCTAGCAGTGACGAGCAGGGGGCTTGGGTCGGGGAGCTGTTTTTT. This codes for CASSDEQGAWVGELFF.

The chain combines TRBV29-1 with TRBJ2-5, with D hard to call. The CDR3 has 10 amino acids. The V and J ends lost 6 bases and 9 bases respectively, with 11 bases between them. Germline V lookup: CDR1 SQVTM, CDR2 ANQGSEA. CDR3 loop: CSVIYLAQYF. The CDR3, as DNA: TGCAGCGTGATCTACTTGGCCCAGTACTTC. Based on the CDR3 plus reference TRBV29-1 and TRBJ2-5, the full variable domain is SAVISQKPSRDICQRGTSLTIQCQVDSQVTMMFWYRQQPGQSLTLIATANQGSEATYESGFVIDKFPISRPNLTFSTLTVSNMSPEDSSIYLCSVIYLAQYFGPGTRLLVL.

The chain carries TRBV5-1 and TRBJ2-1; 7 bases are a match to TRBD1. This CDR3 is 13 amino acids long. Germline values: CDR1 SGHRS, CDR2 YFSETQ. With 4 bases clipped from V and 12 bases from J, the junction kept 10 bases outside the gene matches. CDR3 in amino acids: CASSQTSTGRQFF. The CDR3 DNA follows: TGCGCCAGCAGCCAAACCTCGACAGGGAGGCAGTTCTTC.

This rearrangement joins TRBV11-1 to TRBJ2-1, with D tentatively TRBD1 (5 bases). Trimming removed 8 bases from V and 0 bases from J, with 32 bases in between. The CDR3 has 21 amino acids. Germline V gene sequence: CDR1 SGHAT, CDR2 FQDESV (reference sequence). The CDR3 reads CASQNTQNFDKTESSYNEQFF. DNA for the CDR3: TGTGCCAGCCAAAACACTCAAAATTTTGATAAGACAGAAAGCTCCTACAATGAGCAGTTCTTC.

The V and J genes are TRBV7-2 and TRBJ2-2; D is possibly TRBD1 or TRBD2 (5 bases each). The CDR3 runs 15 residues. Between the trimmed V and J ends, which lost 4 bases and 1 base, there was a span of 10 bases. The germline V gene has CDR1 SGHTA and CDR2 FQGNSA. Here the CDR3 DNA reads TGTGCCAGCAGCTCGGGACGGCTGAACACCGGGGAGCTGTTTTTT. This codes for CASSSGRLNTGELFF.

The V and J genes are TRBV27 and TRBJ2-4, with TRBD1 matching over 9 bases. Germline V gene lookup returns CDR1 MNHEY and CDR2 SMNVEV (reference sequence). The CDR3 has 15 amino acids. V trimming: 2 bases; J trimming: 4 bases; junction bases outside the gene matches: 3. The CDR3 DNA follows: TGTGCCAGCAGTTTACTCGGGACAGGGAAAAACATTCAGTACTTC. Its protein product is CASSLLGTGKNIQYF.

The rearrangement joins TRBV20-1 to TRBJ2-5; D is perhaps TRBD1 (6 bases). The better agreement between TRBJ2-1 and the DNA end casts doubt on the J call. Germline V gene lookup returns CDR1 DFQATT and CDR2 SNEGSKA (reference sequence). This CDR3 spans 11 amino acids. The CDR3 DNA is TGCAGTGCTACCAGGGGCGATGAGCAGTTCTTC. Translation gives CSATRGDEQFF.

The V call is TRBV20-1, the J call TRBJ2-3; TRBD1 aligns across 7 bases. The germline V gene encodes CDR1 DFQATT and CDR2 SNEGSKA (reference sequence). Trimming took 5 bases from V and 13 from J; bases not matched to a gene: 12. The CDR3 sequence is 12 residues long. The CDR3 region is CSAGGDRAREYF. CDR3 nucleotides: TGCAGTGCTGGGGGCGACAGGGCGAGGGAGTATTTT.

V and J are TRBV3-1 and TRBJ2-5; possible D gene TRBD2, 5 bases. CDR3 size: 14 residues. The V end was cut by 4 bases, the J end by 5 bases, with 14 bases between. Germline CDR1 and CDR2: LGHDT and YNNKEL (reference sequence). This CDR3 is CASSLRGMEETQYF. CDR3 sequence (DNA): TGTGCCAGCAGCCTCCGAGGGATGGAGGAGACCCAGTACTTC.

This sequence joins TRBV2 and TRBJ2-1, with TRBD1 matching over 7 bases. Germline V lookup: CDR1 SNHLY, CDR2 FYNNEI. V shed 10 bases, J shed 0 bases, and the junction held 3 bases outside the gene matches. CDR3 size: 13 residues. This CDR3 is CAIRDSSYNEQFF. The CDR3 DNA reads as TGTGCCATCAGGGACAGCTCCTACAATGAGCAGTTCTTC.

This sequence joins TRBV20-1 and TRBJ1-4, with D unclear. V gave up 1 base and J gave up 7 bases, with 10 bases separating them. CDR1 is DFQATT and CDR2 is SNEGSKA in the germline V gene (reference sequence). The CDR3 runs to 13 residues. The CDR3 DNA sequence: TGCAGTGCTAGAGGGGCCAGTCGTGAAAAACTGTTTTTT. Translation gives CSARGASREKLFF.

This clonotype has a single count. The chain couples TRBV20-1 to TRBJ1-2; D is ambiguous. CDR1 is DFQATT and CDR2 is SNEGSKA in the germline V gene (reference sequence). The CDR3 length is 12 residues. The germline V and J ends were trimmed by 1 base and 3 bases, with 6 bases remaining between them. CDR3 protein: CSARGIYYGYTF. The CDR3 DNA reads TGCAGTGCTAGAGGGATTTACTATGGCTACACCTTC.

The V call is TRBV7-8, the J call TRBJ2-5; 9 nucleotides line up with TRBD2. The V gene's germline CDR1 is SGHVS and CDR2 FQNEAQ. V was pared by 3 bases and J by 1 base, with 3 bases of the junction left unmatched. The CDR3 extends over 15 amino acids. The CDR3 here is CASSFTSGRQETQYF. Written as DNA, the CDR3 is TGTGCCAGCAGCTTCACTAGCGGGCGCCAAGAGACCCAGTACTTC.

In its sample, this clonotype was seen a few times. The V gene is TRBV4-1, the J gene TRBJ1-3, with D hard to call. Trimming pared 5 bases from V and 4 bases from J, leaving 15 bases between. This CDR3 is built from 15 residues. CDR1 and CDR2 from the germline V gene are MGHRA and YSYEKL. The CDR3 sequence is CASSSGPLVGNTIYF. CDR3 bases: TGCGCCAGCAGCTCCGGGCCCCTCGTCGGAAACACCATATATTTT.

The table lists this clonotype with a few counts. The V call is TRBV5-1, the J call TRBJ2-1, with 7 bases lining up with TRBD2. This CDR3 has 18 residues. Per the germline V gene, CDR1 is SGHRS and CDR2 is YFSETQ. Losses at the gene ends were 6 bases for V and 0 bases for J; bases not matched to a gene: 15. This CDR3 reads CASTGRGGQSSSYNEQFF. CDR3 sequence (DNA): TGCGCCAGCACGGGACGGGGAGGGCAGTCGAGCTCCTACAATGAGCAGTTCTTC.